The following is a T cell receptor beta chain sequence with its context. Its cognate antigen is unknown. This entry is derived from a study of T cell responses to AZD1222 COVID-19 vaccine. Germline CDR1 reads KGHSH; CDR2 reads LQKENI. The CDR3 runs to 14 residues. The V and J ends lost 4 bases and 2 bases respectively, with 10 bases between them. Sequenced by immunoSEQ multiplex PCR; TCRdb stores in-frame clones only, minus some. Of about 140,000 clones listed, about 92% were seen once; the top ten hold 10% to 15%. General study findings and limits: No day 14 peak samples; only post-peak repertoires were characterized.

This sequence joins TRBV18 and TRBJ2-3; D possibly corresponds to TRBD2 (5 bases). The sequences come from peripheral blood, collected after recovery from COVID-19. This sequence was found in an adult who had recovered from COVID-19. The CDR3 DNA sequence: TGTGCCAGCTCACGGGCGAGGGCCACAGATACGCAGTATTTT. Translating it yields CASSRARATDTQYF. Drawing the rest from reference TRBV18 and TRBJ2-3, the complete variable domain is NAGVMQNPRHLVRRRGQEARLRCSPMKGHSHVYWYRQLPEEGLKFMVYLQKENIIDESGMPKERFSAEFPKEGPSILRIQQVVRGDSAAYFCASSRARATDTQYFGPGTRLTVL.